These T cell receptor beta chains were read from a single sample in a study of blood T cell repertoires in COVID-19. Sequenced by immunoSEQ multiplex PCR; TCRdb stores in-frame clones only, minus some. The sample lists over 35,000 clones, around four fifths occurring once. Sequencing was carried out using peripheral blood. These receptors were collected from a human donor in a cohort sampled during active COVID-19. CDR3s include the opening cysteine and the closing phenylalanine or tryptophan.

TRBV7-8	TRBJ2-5	CASTPSPLMSETQYF
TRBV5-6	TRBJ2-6	CASSSRRTSGGNYVLTF
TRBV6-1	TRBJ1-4	CASSDETGNEKLFF
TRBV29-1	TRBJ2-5	CSRRRGDQETQYF
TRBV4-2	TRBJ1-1	CASSRQGHTEAFF
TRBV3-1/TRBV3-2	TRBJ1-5	CASSQMAVSNQPQHF
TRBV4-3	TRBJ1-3	CASSRLGANTIYF
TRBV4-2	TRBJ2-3	CASSRDRASTDTQYF
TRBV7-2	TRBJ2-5	CASSQPGQRETQYF
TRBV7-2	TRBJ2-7	CASSLRGLEQYF
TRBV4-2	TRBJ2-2	CASSFRLAGGLGELFF
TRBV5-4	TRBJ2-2	CASSLAGQGARTGELFF
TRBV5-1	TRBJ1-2	CASSRGTGGPSDYTF
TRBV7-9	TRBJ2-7	CASVRQGANEQYF
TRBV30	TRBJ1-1	CAFSQTVNTEAFF
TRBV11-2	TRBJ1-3	CASSPGPSAGNTIYF
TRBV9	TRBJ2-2	CASSVDLAGVSTGELFF
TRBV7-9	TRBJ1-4	CASSLRSSGTGKGEKLFF
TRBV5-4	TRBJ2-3	CASSPGLAGGSTDTQYF
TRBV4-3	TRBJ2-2	CASSQVTDSTGELFF
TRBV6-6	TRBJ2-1	CASKPLGGGAENEQFF
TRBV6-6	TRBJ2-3	CASSRGSESTDTQYF
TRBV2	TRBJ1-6	CASSEGTGAPLHF
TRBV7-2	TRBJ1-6	CASSSNPARSLNSPLHF
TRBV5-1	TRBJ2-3	CASSRGEGFPDTQYF
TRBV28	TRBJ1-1	CASSLQGWTEAFF
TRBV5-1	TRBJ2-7	CASDREQYF
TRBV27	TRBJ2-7	CASSFGRDEQYF
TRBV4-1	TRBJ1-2	CASSQGDRDYGYTF
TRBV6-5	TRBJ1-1	CASKKESEAFF
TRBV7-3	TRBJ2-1	CASSPTGTGFNEQFF
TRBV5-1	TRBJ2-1	CASSLGQPYNEQFF
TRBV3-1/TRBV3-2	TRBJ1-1	CASSRQGIRDSTEAFF
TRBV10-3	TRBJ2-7	CAITEPGQHNYEQYF
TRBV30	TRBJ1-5	CAWSVRSNQPQHF
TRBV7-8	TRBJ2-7	CASSLRLAGNSYEQYF
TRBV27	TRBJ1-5	CASRSQGVGNQPQHF
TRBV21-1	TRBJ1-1	CASSPGGINTEAFF
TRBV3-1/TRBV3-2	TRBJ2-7	CASSQQGPYEQYF
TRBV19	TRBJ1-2	CASYFDREDGYTF
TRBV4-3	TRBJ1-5	CASSQDGTGDQPQHF
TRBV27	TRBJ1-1	CASSLLDRGRRNTEAFF
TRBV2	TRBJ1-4	CASRGDSREKLFF
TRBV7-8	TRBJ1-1	CASSRRRVEDTEAFF
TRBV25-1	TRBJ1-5	CASVPGTPDQPQHF
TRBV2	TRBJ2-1	CASSLSGGVNEQFF
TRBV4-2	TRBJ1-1	CASSQNGGSFF
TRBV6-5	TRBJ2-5	CASSPLVGVGTQYF
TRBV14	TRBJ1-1	CASSQDFWNTEAFF
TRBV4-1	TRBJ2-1	CASSQEGGSASVLNEQFF
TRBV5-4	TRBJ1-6	CASTHRSRSYNSPLHF
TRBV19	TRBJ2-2	CASSSVTGELFF
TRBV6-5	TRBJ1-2	CASTGQGRHGYTF